The rows below give T cell receptor beta chains drawn from one sample of a study of T cells after yellow fever vaccination. Using its own MiXCR run on the 5' RACE reads, TCRdb lists one record per CDR3 protein. Of 300,000 to 350,000 distinct CDR3 sequences detected, around 4.1% appear once; the ten largest clones hold less than 25%. The specimen was PBMCs, collected 5 days after the yellow fever booster vaccination. These TCRs come from a man between 18 and 35 years old who received the YFV17D yellow fever vaccine. Each CDR3 is given with its conserved first and last residue. D genes are given only for firm matches.

D,V,CDR3
TRBD1,TRBV20-1,CSARMTGTQETQYF
TRBD2,TRBV28,CASSSAGDKDTQYF
TRBD1,TRBV7-9,CASRDGQGDSPLHF
-,TRBV5-1,CASSLVINSGANVLTF
TRBD2,TRBV6-6,CASTLRGVGSYEQYF
-,TRBV5-4,CASSNTSLHTGAFF
TRBD1,TRBV29-1,CSVEDLGTGKITGELFF
-,TRBV4-3,CASSQARGGDTGELFF
-,TRBV5-1,CASSHGGQLYEQYF
TRBD1,TRBV28,CASSYQTGAAEQFF
TRBD1,TRBV29-1,CSVVSGTGGPDTQYF
-,TRBV20-1,CSARDGNEQFF
-,TRBV7-2,CASSPRGQFYEQYF
-,TRBV5-1,CASSPEGDGYTF
-,TRBV11-2,CASSLSGATEAFF
-,TRBV27,CASSPTDSGTQYF
TRBD2,TRBV7-9,CASSLERGRGNEQFF
TRBD1,TRBV20-1,CSARAGTANSPLHF
-,TRBV5-1,CASSLGRQGTYEQYF
TRBD2,TRBV30,CAWSVAGGRFSYEQYF
TRBD1,TRBV18,CASSPRTGDNEQFF
-,TRBV7-9,CASSFVGGTGELFF
-,TRBV12-3/TRBV12-4,CASSPRRLRGTGELFF
-,TRBV12-3/TRBV12-4,CASRSRAGQQDF
-,TRBV7-9,CASSTGQFQPQHF
-,TRBV27,CASSPRRGEKLFF
-,TRBV20-1,CSAASPLSYEQYF
TRBD1,TRBV5-1,CASSPGTDYSPLHF
TRBD2,TRBV20-1,CSARPGLADQETQYF
TRBD2,TRBV3-1,CASSQTGGFYNEQFF
TRBD1,TRBV5-1,CASSTGDRGYTGELFF
-,TRBV7-8,CASSLGRIVGNIQYF